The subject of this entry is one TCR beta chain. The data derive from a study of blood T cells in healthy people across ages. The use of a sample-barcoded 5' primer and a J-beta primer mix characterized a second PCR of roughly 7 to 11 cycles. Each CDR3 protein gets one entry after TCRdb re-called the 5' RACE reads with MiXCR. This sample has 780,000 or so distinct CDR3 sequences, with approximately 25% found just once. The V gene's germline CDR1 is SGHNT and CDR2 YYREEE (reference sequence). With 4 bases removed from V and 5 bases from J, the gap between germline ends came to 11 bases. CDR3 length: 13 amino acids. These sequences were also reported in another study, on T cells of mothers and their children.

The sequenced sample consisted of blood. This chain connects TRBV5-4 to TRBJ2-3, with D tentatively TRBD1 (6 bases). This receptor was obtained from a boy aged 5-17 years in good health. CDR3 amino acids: CASSRQAQDTQYF. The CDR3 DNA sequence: TGTGCCAGCAGCCGACAGGCCCAAGATACGCAGTATTTT.